The next 14 T cell receptor beta chains were all read from a single sample in a study of blood T cell repertoires in COVID-19. Sequenced by immunoSEQ multiplex PCR; TCRdb stores in-frame clones only, minus some. This table holds over 200,000 clones, 75% to 90% found once. Specimen: peripheral blood. The receptors come from a man aged 25-40 years with COVID-19, enrolled during active disease.

The CDR3 sequence is CASSLGALSGNTIYF. The DNA of the CDR3 is TGCGCCAGCAGCTTGGGAGCTCTCTCTGGAAACACCATATATTTT. V and J are TRBV5-1 and TRBJ1-3; D is uncertain. CDR1 is SGHRS and CDR2 is YFSETQ in the germline V gene. Trimming removed 0 bases at V and 0 bases at J, with 7 bases between. This CDR3 has 15 amino acids. The entire variable domain, with the rest obtained from reference TRBV5-1 and TRBJ1-3, is as follows: KAGVTQTPRYLIKTRGQQVTLSCSPISGHRSVSWYQQTPGQGLQFLFEYFSETQRNKGNFPGRFSGRQFSNSRSEMNVSTLELGDSALYLCASSLGALSGNTIYFGEGSWLTVV.

This chain links TRBV5-4 with TRBJ1-2, with D tentatively TRBD1 (5 bases). V was clipped by 6 bases and J by 2 bases, with 14 bases between them. The CDR3 length is 14 residues. From germline, CDR1 is SGHNT and CDR2 YYREEE (reference sequence). The CDR3, as DNA: TGTGCCAGCACCTGGGGGGGGGAAAACTATGGCTACACCTTC. This encodes CASTWGGENYGYTF. The whole variable domain, filled in from reference TRBV5-4 and TRBJ1-2, reads ETGVTQSPTHLIKTRGQQVTLRCSSQSGHNTVSWYQQALGQGPQFIFQYYREEENGRGNFPPRFSGLQFPNYSSELNVNALELDDSALYLCASTWGGENYGYTFGSGTRLTVV.

This sequence joins TRBV5-6 and TRBJ2-1; the match to TRBD1 covers 12 bases. CDR3 length: 18 residues. In germline, CDR1 is SGHDT, CDR2 YYEEEE. Trimming removed 3 bases from V and 7 bases from J; junction bases left unmatched: 14. DNA for the CDR3: TGTGCCAGCAGCTCGTTTTCCCTCTGGGGACAGGGGGCGAATGAGCAGTTCTTC. Its protein is CASSSFSLWGQGANEQFF.

The CDR3 DNA reads TGTGCCAGCAGTTCCAAAGGGGGGGCCAACTATGGCTACACCTTC. Amino acid sequence: CASSSKGGANYGYTF. This chain uses TRBV27 with TRBJ1-2; D may be TRBD1 (6 bases). V lost 4 bases, J lost 2 bases, and 14 bases lay in between. The CDR3 runs 15 residues. Germline assignment: CDR1 MNHEY and CDR2 SMNVEV (reference sequence).

This rearrangement joins TRBV19 to TRBJ1-2; 7 positions agree with TRBD1. Germline assignment: CDR1 LNHDA and CDR2 SQIVND (reference sequence). The CDR3 is made up of 14 amino acids. V shed 4 bases and J 4 bases; nucleotides not matched to a gene: 6. Written as DNA, the CDR3 is TGTGCCAGTAGTAGACAACAGGGGTTCTATGGCTACACCTTC. This codes for CASSRQQGFYGYTF.

This chain links TRBV11-1 with TRBJ1-1; D is uncertain. The CDR3 is 12 residues long. The germline CDR1 and CDR2 sequences are SGHAT and FQDESV (reference sequence). V lost 2 bases and J lost 3, with 4 bases in between. Here the CDR3 DNA reads TGTGCCAGCAGCTTACTGTACACTGAAGCTTTCTTT. Its translation is CASSLLYTEAFF.

This chain links TRBV11-1 with TRBJ1-1; no definite D call. The CDR3 sequence is 16 residues long. Deletions cut 5 bases from V and 3 bases from J, with 19 bases between. Germline CDR1 reads SGHAT; CDR2 reads FQDESV (reference sequence). The CDR3 protein is CASSQRHTGSYTEAFF. In DNA form, the CDR3 reads TGTGCCAGCAGCCAACGACACACGGGGTCTTACACTGAAGCTTTCTTT.

The rearrangement joins TRBV4-2 to TRBJ1-6; D is ambiguous. CDR3 length: 15 residues. Deletions cut 0 bases from V and 9 bases from J, with 12 bases between. Germline CDR1 reads LGHNA; CDR2 reads YNFKEQ. CDR3 bases: TGTGCCAGCAGCCAAGATGGAGGGAGTCGTTCACCCCTCCACTTT. It specifies CASSQDGGSRSPLHF.

This CDR3 is CASTAGGFLGRLGEQYF. In nucleotides, the CDR3 is TGTGCCAGTACCGCAGGGGGTTTTCTTGGCAGGCTCGGAGAGCAGTACTTC. This chain uses TRBV19 with TRBJ2-7; 7 bases are a match to TRBD1. Germline V gene sequence: CDR1 LNHDA, CDR2 SQIVND (reference sequence). V shed 7 bases, J shed 7 bases, and the junction held 22 bases outside the gene matches. CDR3 size: 17 residues.

The chain has TRBV6-6 and TRBJ1-2; 8 nucleotides line up with TRBD1. This CDR3 is built from 13 residues. The V gene end was trimmed by 2 bases and the J gene end by 8 bases; junction bases not matched to a gene: 4. Germline V gene lookup returns CDR1 MNHNY and CDR2 SVGAGI (reference sequence). The CDR3 nucleotides are TGTGCCAGCAGTTACCAGGGGGCGGAGGGCTACACCTTC. Protein: CASSYQGAEGYTF.

The gene calls are TRBV5-1 and TRBJ1-4; D unclear. With 1 base removed from V and 0 bases from J, the gap between germline ends came to 7 bases. CDR1 and CDR2 (germline): SGHRS, YFSETQ. The CDR3 spans 15 residues. The CDR3 sequence: CASSLSSTTNEKLFF. Written as DNA, the CDR3 is TGCGCCAGCAGCTTGAGCTCTACAACTAATGAAAAACTGTTTTTT.

The chain is built from TRBV11-1 and TRBJ1-1; D is unresolved. The CDR3 sequence is 13 residues long. The germline V gene has CDR1 SGHAT and CDR2 FQDESV (reference sequence). V lost 10 bases to trimming and J lost 3 bases, with 15 bases between them. CDR3 residues: CATREGTHTEAFF. DNA of the CDR3: TGTGCCACCCGGGAGGGCACCCACACTGAAGCTTTCTTT.

A note on this clone: The sample contains more than one DNA sequence encoding this CDR3. This chain links TRBV5-1 with TRBJ1-5; the D gene is possibly TRBD1 (6 bases). Germline V lookup: CDR1 SGHRS, CDR2 YFSETQ. There are 15 residues in the CDR3. Trimming took off 0 bases at V and 0 bases at J, with 7 bases between the two ends. This CDR3 reads CASSLGTVSNQPQHF. The CDR3 nucleotides are TGCGCCAGCAGCTTGGGGACAGTTAGCAATCAGCCCCAGCATTTT.

This chain links TRBV27 with TRBJ2-1; 8 bases are shared with TRBD2. V was pared by 5 bases and J by 6 bases, with 6 bases of the junction left unmatched. This CDR3 is built from 14 residues. Germline values: CDR1 MNHEY, CDR2 SMNVEV (reference sequence). The CDR3 nucleotides read TGTGCCAGCAGTCCGGGACTAGTGCCCAATGAGCAGTTCTTC. Protein product: CASSPGLVPNEQFF.